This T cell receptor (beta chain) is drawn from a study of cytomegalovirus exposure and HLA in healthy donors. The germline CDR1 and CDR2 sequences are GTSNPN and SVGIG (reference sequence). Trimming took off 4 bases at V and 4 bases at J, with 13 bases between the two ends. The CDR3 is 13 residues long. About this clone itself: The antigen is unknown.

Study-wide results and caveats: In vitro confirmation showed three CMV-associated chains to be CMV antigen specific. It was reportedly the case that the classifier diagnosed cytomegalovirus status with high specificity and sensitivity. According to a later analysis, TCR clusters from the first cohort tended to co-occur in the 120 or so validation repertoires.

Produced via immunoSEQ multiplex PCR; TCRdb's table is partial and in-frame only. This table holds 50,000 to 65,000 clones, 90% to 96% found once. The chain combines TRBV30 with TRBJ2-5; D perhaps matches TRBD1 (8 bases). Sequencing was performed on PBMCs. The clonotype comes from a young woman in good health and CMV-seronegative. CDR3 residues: CAWTTGGAETQYF. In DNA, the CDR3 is TGTGCCTGGACCACAGGGGGGGCAGAGACCCAGTACTTC.